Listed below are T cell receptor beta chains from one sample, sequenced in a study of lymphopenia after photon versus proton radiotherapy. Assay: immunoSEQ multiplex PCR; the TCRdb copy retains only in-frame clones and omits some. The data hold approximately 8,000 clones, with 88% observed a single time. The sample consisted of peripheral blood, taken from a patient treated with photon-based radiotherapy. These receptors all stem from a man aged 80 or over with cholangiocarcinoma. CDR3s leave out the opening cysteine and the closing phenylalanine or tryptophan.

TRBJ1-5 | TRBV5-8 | ASSLADRFNQPQH
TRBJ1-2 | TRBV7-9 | AIPGQGAPGYT
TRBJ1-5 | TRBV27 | ASRGGGQPQH
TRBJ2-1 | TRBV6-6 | ASSYRTGSSYNEQF
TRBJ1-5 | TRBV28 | ASSLYADRVVGQPQH
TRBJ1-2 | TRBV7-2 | ASSPRVEGYT
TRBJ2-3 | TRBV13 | ASSSGGAYYTQY
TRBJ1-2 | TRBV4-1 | ASSQGDGYGYT
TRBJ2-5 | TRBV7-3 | ASSLRGDALETQY
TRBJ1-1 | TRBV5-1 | ASSRGAQNTEAF
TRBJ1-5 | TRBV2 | ASGGQGDQPQH
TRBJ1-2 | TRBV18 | ASSPLGEDGYT
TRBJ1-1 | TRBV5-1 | ASSLGTQGPPEAF
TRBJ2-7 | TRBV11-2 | ASSLLAGEQY
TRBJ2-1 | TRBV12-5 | ASGLGGADEQF
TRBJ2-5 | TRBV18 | ASSPLTQETQY
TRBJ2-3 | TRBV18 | ASSQMDRASTDTQY
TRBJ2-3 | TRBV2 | ASSERTSTDTQY
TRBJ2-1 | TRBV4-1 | ASSLLAGGPRMTRNEQF
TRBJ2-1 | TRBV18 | ASSPAGGRDYNEQF
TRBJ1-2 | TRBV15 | ATSRDQGAGYGYT
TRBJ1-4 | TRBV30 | AWSGGRLELF
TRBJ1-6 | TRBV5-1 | ASSGEGGNSPLH
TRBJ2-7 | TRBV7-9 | ASSLGFGSSSYEQY
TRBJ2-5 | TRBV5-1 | ASSFQGKETQY
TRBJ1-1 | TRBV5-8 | ASSFDAGTEAF
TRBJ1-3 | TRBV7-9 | ASSIRGTDTNSGNTIY
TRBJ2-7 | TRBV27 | ASRSRDRPPFSYEQY
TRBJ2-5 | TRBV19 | ATGEGLGRQETQY
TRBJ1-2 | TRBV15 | ATSRVPLRGNYGYT
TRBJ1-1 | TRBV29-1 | SVERGGVAF
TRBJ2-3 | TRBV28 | ANRDTDTDTQY
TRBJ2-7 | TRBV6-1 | ASSEGFIGPGGDEQY
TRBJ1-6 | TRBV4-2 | ASSQEVGGTYNSPLH
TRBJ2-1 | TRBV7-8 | ASNVRGSNEQF
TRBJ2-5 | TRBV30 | AWSGTSSAKTQY
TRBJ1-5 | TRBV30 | AWSRGQKPTLSNQPQH
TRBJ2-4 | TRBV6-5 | ASSYLSGNIQY
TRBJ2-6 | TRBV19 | ASSVPITSGGSGANVLT
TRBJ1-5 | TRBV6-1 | ASSEGSATFQPQH